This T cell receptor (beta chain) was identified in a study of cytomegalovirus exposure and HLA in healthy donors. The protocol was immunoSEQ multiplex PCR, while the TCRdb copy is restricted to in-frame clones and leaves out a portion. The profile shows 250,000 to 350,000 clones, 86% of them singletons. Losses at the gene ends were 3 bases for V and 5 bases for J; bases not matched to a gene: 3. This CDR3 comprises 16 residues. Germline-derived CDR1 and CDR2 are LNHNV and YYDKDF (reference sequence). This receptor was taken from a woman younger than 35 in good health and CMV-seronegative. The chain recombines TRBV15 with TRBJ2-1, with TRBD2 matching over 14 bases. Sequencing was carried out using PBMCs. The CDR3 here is CATSRGLAGVDNEQFF. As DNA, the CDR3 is TGTGCCACCAGCAGGGGACTAGCGGGAGTGGACAATGAGCAGTTCTTC.